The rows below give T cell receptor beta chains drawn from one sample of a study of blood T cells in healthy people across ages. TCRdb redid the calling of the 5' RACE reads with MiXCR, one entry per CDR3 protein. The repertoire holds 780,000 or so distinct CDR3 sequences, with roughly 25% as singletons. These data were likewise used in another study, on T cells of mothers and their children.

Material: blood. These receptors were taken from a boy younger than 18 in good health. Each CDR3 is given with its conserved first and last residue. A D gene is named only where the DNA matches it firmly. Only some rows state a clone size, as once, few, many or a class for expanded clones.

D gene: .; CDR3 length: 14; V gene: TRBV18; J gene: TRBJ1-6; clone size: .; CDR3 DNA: TGTGCCAGCTCACCGTCATGGCTCAATTCACCCCTCCACTTT; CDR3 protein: CASSPSWLNSPLHF
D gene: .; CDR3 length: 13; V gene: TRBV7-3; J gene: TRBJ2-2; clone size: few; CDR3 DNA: TGTGCCAGAGACACAGAAGGGATCGGGGAGCTGTTTTTT; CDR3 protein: CARDTEGIGELFF
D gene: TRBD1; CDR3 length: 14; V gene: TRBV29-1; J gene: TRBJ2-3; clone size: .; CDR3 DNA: TGCAGCGTTGACGAGAGGGGGCGAGCAGATACGCAGTATTTT; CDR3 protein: CSVDERGRADTQYF
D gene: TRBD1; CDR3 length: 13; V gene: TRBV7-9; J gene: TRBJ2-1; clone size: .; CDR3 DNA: TGTGCCAGCAGCGCCGACAGGGACAATGAGCAGTTCTTC; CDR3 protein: CASSADRDNEQFF
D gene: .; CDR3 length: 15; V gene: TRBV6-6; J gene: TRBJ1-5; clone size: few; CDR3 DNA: TGTGCCAGCAGTTATTTGGAAACAGAACATCAGCCCCAGCATTTT; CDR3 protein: CASSYLETEHQPQHF
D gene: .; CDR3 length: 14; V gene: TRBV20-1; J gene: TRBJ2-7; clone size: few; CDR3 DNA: TGCAGTGCTAGAGACAGGGGAATTTCCCACGAGCAGTACTTC; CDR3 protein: CSARDRGISHEQYF
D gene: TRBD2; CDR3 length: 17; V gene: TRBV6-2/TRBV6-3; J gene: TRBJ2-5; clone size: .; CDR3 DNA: TGTGCCAGCAGTTCCCCCCCTAGCGGGAGGGCCGCAGAGACCCAGTACTTC; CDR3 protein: CASSSPPSGRAAETQYF
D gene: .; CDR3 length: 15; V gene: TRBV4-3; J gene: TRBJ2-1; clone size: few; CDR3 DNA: TGCGCCAGCAGCCGTCAAAGGGGCTCCCACAATGAGCAGTTCTTC; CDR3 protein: CASSRQRGSHNEQFF
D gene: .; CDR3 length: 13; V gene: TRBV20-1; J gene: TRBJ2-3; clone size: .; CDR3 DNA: TGCAGTGCCCTCCTCCAGGGGACAGATACGCAGTATTTT; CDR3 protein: CSALLQGTDTQYF
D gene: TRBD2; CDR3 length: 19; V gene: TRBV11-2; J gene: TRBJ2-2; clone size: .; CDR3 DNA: TGTGCCAGCAGCTTAAGGGGACTAGCGGGAGGGCCGAGCACCGGGGAGCTGTTTTTT; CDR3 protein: CASSLRGLAGGPSTGELFF
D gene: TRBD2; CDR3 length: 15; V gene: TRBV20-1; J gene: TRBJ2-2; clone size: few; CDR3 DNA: TGCAGTGCTAGAGGCCCGGGACTAGACGCCGGGGAGCTGTTTTTT; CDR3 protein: CSARGPGLDAGELFF